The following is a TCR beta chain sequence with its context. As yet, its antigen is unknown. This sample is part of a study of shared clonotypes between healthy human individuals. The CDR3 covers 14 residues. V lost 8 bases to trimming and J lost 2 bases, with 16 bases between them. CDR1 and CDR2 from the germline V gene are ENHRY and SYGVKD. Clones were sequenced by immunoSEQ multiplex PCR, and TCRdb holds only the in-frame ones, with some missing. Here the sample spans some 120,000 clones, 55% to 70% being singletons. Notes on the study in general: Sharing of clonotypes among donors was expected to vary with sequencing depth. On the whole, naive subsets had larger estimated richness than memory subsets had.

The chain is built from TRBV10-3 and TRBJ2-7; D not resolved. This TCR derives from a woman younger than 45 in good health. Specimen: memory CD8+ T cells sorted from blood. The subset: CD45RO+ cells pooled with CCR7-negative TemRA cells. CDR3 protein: CAIRGSVRTYEQYF. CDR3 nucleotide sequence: TGTGCCATCCGTGGGTCAGTACGCACCTACGAGCAGTACTTC.